This T cell receptor beta chain is from a study of shared clonotypes between healthy human individuals. Unmatched junction bases numbered 10, after V lost 0 bases and J lost 2 bases. This CDR3 contains 17 residues. Looked up from germline, CDR1 is SGHRS and CDR2 is YFSETQ. It was around 300 ng DNA, 25,000 to 35,000 T cell genomes, that went into each replicate PCR of unsorted PBMC. The authors sequenced unsorted PBMC DNA on ten immunoSEQ deep assay plates. This table comes from immunoSEQ multiplex PCR, and its TCRdb copy is limited to in-frame clones, with some not included. The sample consists of around 530,000 clones, around 78% of them appearing once. The study used about 84 million PBMCs per unsorted sample for genomic DNA.

Sequencing was performed on PBMCs. The chain links TRBV5-1 to TRBJ1-1; TRBD1 matches at 7 bases. This clonotype was obtained from a woman between 40 and 55 years old in good health. Some clones in this sample may be carry-over from other donors' samples. The CDR3 loop is CASSLAVRTGGNTEAFF. CDR3 bases: TGCGCCAGCAGCTTGGCCGTTAGGACAGGAGGAAACACTGAAGCTTTCTTT.